A selection of T cell receptor beta chains follows, all from one sample in a study of cytomegalovirus exposure and HLA in healthy donors. TCRdb keeps only in-frame clones here, not all; method: immunoSEQ multiplex PCR. The data contain 85,000 to 120,000 clones, 63% of them singletons. The sequencing input was PBMCs. All receptors come from a human donor in good health. Each CDR3 is given with its conserved first and last residue. Fields, in order: J gene, clone size, V gene, D gene, CDR3 protein, CDR3 DNA. The D gene is left open where the match is weak. Where a row states a size, it is once, few, many or the class of an expanded clone; other rows omit it.

>TRBJ2-1|NA|TRBV6-5|NA
CASTRQGRQDEQFF
TGTGCCAGCACGCGTCAGGGCCGCCAGGATGAGCAGTTCTTC
>TRBJ2-1|NA|TRBV5-8|NA
CASSLERARNEQFF
TGTGCCAGCAGCTTGGAGAGGGCACGCAATGAGCAGTTCTTC
>TRBJ2-5|NA|TRBV11-3|NA
CASSLYGGETQYF
TGTGCCAGCAGCTTATACGGAGGAGAGACCCAGTACTTC
>TRBJ2-3|NA|TRBV28|TRBD1
CASWTGPSGKYF
TGTGCCAGTTGGACAGGTCCCTCTGGGAAGTATTTT
>TRBJ1-1|NA|TRBV6-5|TRBD1
CASSYSRQGLTEAFF
TGTGCCAGCAGTTACTCGAGACAGGGGTTAACTGAAGCTTTCTTT
>TRBJ1-3|few|TRBV9|NA
CASSVSGSGNTIYF
TGTGCCAGCAGCGTATCAGGCTCTGGAAACACCATATATTTT
>TRBJ1-1|NA|TRBV5-1|NA
CASSLVTRNTEAFF
TGCGCCAGCAGCTTGGTCACTAGGAACACTGAAGCTTTCTTT
>TRBJ2-1|NA|TRBV12-5|NA
CASGHSYNEQFF
TGTGCTAGTGGTCACAGCTACAATGAGCAGTTCTTC
>TRBJ2-1|NA|TRBV27|TRBD2
CASSPIRLAVNPFF
TGTGCCAGCAGCCCCATCAGACTAGCGGTCAACCCGTTCTTC
>TRBJ1-5|NA|TRBV28|TRBD1
CASSSGTEGDNQPQHF
TGTGCCAGCAGTTCGGGGACAGAGGGAGACAATCAGCCCCAGCATTTT
>TRBJ1-5|NA|TRBV28|TRBD1
CASSPPPDRAPNQPQHF
TGTGCCAGCAGCCCTCCTCCCGACAGGGCCCCCAATCAGCCCCAGCATTTT
>TRBJ1-1|NA|TRBV4-2|NA
CASSLTGGSGAEAFF
TGTGCCAGCAGCCTCACCGGGGGATCGGGAGCTGAAGCTTTCTTT
>TRBJ2-1|NA|TRBV5-4|TRBD2
CASSLSASGSRDEQFF
TGTGCCAGCAGCTTGAGTGCTAGCGGGAGCAGGGACGAGCAGTTCTTC
>TRBJ2-1|NA|TRBV29-1|NA
CSVGTGERHNEQFF
TGCAGCGTTGGCACGGGAGAACGCCACAATGAGCAGTTCTTC
>TRBJ2-6|NA|TRBV19|NA
CATQGSGANVLTF
TGTGCCACTCAGGGGTCTGGGGCCAACGTCCTGACTTTC
>TRBJ2-1|NA|TRBV6-5|TRBD2
CASSYRTSGYNEQFF
TGTGCCAGCAGTTACCGGACTAGCGGTTACAATGAGCAGTTCTTC
>TRBJ2-2|NA|TRBV6-1|TRBD2
CASRGPSGRGGELFF
TGTGCCAGCAGGGGTCCTAGCGGGAGGGGCGGGGAGCTGTTTTTT
>TRBJ2-7|NA|TRBV7-9|TRBD2
CASSLFGLAGDEQYF
TGTGCCAGCAGCTTATTCGGACTAGCGGGAGACGAGCAGTACTTC
>TRBJ2-3|NA|TRBV5-1|NA
CASSLANGDTQYF
TGCGCCAGCAGCTTGGCCAACGGAGATACGCAGTATTTT
>TRBJ2-1|NA|TRBV27|TRBD1
CASSLTGGGYNEQFF
TGTGCCAGCAGTCTGACAGGGGGCGGGTACAATGAGCAGTTCTTC
>TRBJ1-1|few|TRBV19|NA
CASSIGGGRIEAFF
TGTGCCAGTAGTATTGGGGGGGGGCGGATTGAAGCTTTCTTT
>TRBJ1-2|NA|TRBV29-1|NA
CSATVTYGYTF
TGCAGCGCTACAGTTACTTATGGCTACACCTTC
>TRBJ2-3|NA|TRBV19|TRBD1
CASSMLAGQGIDTQYF
TGTGCCAGTAGTATGCTGGCGGGACAGGGAATAGATACGCAGTATTTT
>TRBJ1-1|once|TRBV6-6|NA
CASSYSSRGGTEAFF
TGTGCCAGCAGTTACTCGAGCCGGGGGGGGACTGAAGCTTTCTTT
>TRBJ2-1|few|TRBV5-4|NA
CASSGASSYNEQFF
TGTGCCAGCAGTGGGGCTAGCTCCTACAATGAGCAGTTCTTC
>TRBJ1-5|NA|TRBV27|NA
CASSLSNGLNQPQHF
TGTGCCAGCAGTTTATCGAATGGGCTAAATCAGCCCCAGCATTTT
>TRBJ2-5|NA|TRBV11-1|NA
CASSPTIQGKETQYF
TGTGCCAGCAGCCCGACGATACAGGGAAAAGAGACCCAGTACTTC